These 12 T cell receptor beta chains share one sample of origin, sequenced in a study of tumor-infiltrating lymphocytes in localized non-small cell lung cancer. Profiled with immunoSEQ multiplex PCR; TCRdb holds only in-frame clones, not every one. Counted here are more than 15,000 clones, roughly three quarters occurring once; the ten biggest clones make up about 9.4%. Input material: lung tumor tissue. The receptors shown here come from a human donor with non-small cell lung cancer.

The chain links TRBV6-1 to TRBJ2-3; weak D call: TRBD2 (5 bases). Deletions cut 10 bases from V and 0 bases from J, with 14 bases between. Per germline, CDR1 MNHNS and CDR2 SASEGT. CDR3 length: 14 amino acids. CDR3 amino acids: CATVVASSTDTQYF. DNA for the CDR3: TGTGCCACCGTAGTAGCGAGTAGCACAGATACGCAGTATTTT.

V usage is TRBV6-5 and J usage is TRBJ2-1, with 8 positions matching TRBD2. The germline V gene encodes CDR1 MNHEY and CDR2 SVGAGI. CDR3 length: 13 residues. V dropped 8 bases and J dropped 7; count of bases not matched to a gene: 7. CDR3 nucleotide sequence: TGTGCCAGCCGCCGGGGGGGGAGGAATGAGCAGTTCTTC. It codes for CASRRGGRNEQFF.

J is TRBJ2-5 and V is TRBV5-4, with 16 bases aligning to TRBD2. The V gene end was trimmed by 4 bases and the J gene end by 5 bases; junction bases not matched to a gene: 8. Germline V gene lookup returns CDR1 SGHNT and CDR2 YYREEE (reference sequence). The CDR3 is 17 residues long. The CDR3 DNA is TGTGCCAGCAGCAGAGATCCGGGACTAGCGGGGGGGGAGACCCAGTACTTC. Translated, it gives CASSRDPGLAGGETQYF. The whole variable domain, remainder taken from reference TRBV5-4 and TRBJ2-5, is ETGVTQSPTHLIKTRGQQVTLRCSSQSGHNTVSWYQQALGQGPQFIFQYYREEENGRGNFPPRFSGLQFPNYSSELNVNALELDDSALYLCASSRDPGLAGGETQYFGPGTRLLVL.

The rearrangement uses TRBV30 and TRBJ2-3; no definite D call. V was clipped by 4 bases and J by 3 bases, with 5 bases between them. The CDR3 extends over 11 amino acids. CDR1 is GTSNPN, CDR2 SVGIG, per germline (reference sequence). The CDR3 loop is CAWTYTDTQYF. The CDR3 coding sequence is TGTGCCTGGACCTATACAGATACGCAGTATTTT. Based on the CDR3 plus reference TRBV30 and TRBJ2-3, the full variable domain is SQTIHQWPATLVQPVGSPLSLECTVEGTSNPNLYWYRQAAGRGLQLLFYSVGIGQISSEVPQNLSASRPQDRQFILSSKKLLLSDSGFYLCAWTYTDTQYFGPGTRLTVL.

The chain couples TRBV28 to TRBJ1-1; TRBD1 agrees at 10 bases. The CDR3 spans 15 residues. After removal of 2 bases from V and 6 bases from J, the junction contained 6 bases not matched to a gene. CDR1 is MDHEN and CDR2 is SYDVKM in the germline V gene. This CDR3 is CASSLAGQGPAEAFF. CDR3 bases: TGTGCCAGCAGTTTAGCGGGACAGGGGCCGGCTGAAGCTTTCTTT. Together with reference TRBV28 and TRBJ1-1, the CDR3 gives the full variable domain: DVKVTQSSRYLVKRTGEKVFLECVQDMDHENMFWYRQDPGLGLRLIYFSYDVKMKEKGDIPEGYSVSREKKERFSLILESASTNQTSMYLCASSLAGQGPAEAFFGQGTRLTVV.

The rearrangement joins TRBV28 to TRBJ1-4; D is perhaps TRBD1 (5 bases). V was trimmed by 5 bases and J by 8 bases, leaving 15 bases between them. Germline loops: CDR1 MDHEN, CDR2 SYDVKM. The CDR3 loop spans 14 amino acids. The CDR3 DNA is TGTGCCAGCAGTAGAGTCTTGGGACGAGAAAAACTGTTTTTT. Its protein is CASSRVLGREKLFF.

This clone was observed once. The chain employs TRBV13 and TRBJ2-2; D is uncertain. V shed 1 base and J shed 8 bases, with 2 bases lying between them. This CDR3 has 11 residues. Germline V gives CDR1 PRHDT, CDR2 FYEKMQ (reference sequence). The CDR3 DNA reads as TGTGCCAGCAGCTTAGCTGGGGAGCTGTTTTTT. Translating gives CASSLAGELFF.

The rearrangement uses TRBV10-1 and TRBJ1-3, with TRBD1 as a possible D gene (5 bases). CDR1 WNHNN and CDR2 SYGVQD come from the germline V gene (reference sequence). Trimming left V 8 bases short and J 4 bases short, with 12 bases between. The CDR3 length is 13 residues. For the CDR3, the DNA is TGCGCCAGCCAACAGGCGACGGGAAACACCATATATTTT. Its translation: CASQQATGNTIYF.

The chain recombines TRBV18 with TRBJ1-1, with D possibly matching TRBD1 (5 bases). The CDR3 is 14 amino acids. CDR1 is KGHSH and CDR2 is LQKENI in the germline V gene. V was pared by 5 bases and J by 5 bases, with 15 bases between. As DNA, the CDR3 is TGTGCCAGCTCAAACCAGGACGGGGGAACTGAAGCTTTCTTT. It codes for CASSNQDGGTEAFF.

This clone appeared a few times. V is TRBV7-2 and J is TRBJ1-3; D might be TRBD1 (5 bases). Germline CDR1 and CDR2: SGHTA and FQGNSA. With 8 bases removed from V and 3 bases from J, the gap between germline ends came to 11 bases. This CDR3 region has 13 residues. The CDR3 spells CASGEGYGNTIYF. DNA for the CDR3: TGTGCCAGCGGGGAGGGGTATGGAAACACCATATATTTT.

In this sample, this clone turned up once. The chain employs TRBV21-1 and TRBJ2-3; whether TRBD1, the table's D call, matches the DNA was not checked. TRBV21-1 is reported as a pseudogene. There are 15 residues in the CDR3. CDR3 loop: CASGGQRNSTDTQYF. The CDR3 DNA follows: TGTGCCAGCGGGGGACAGAGAAACAGCACAGATACGCAGTATTTT.

CDR3: CASSRRVDTQYF. The CDR3 bases are TGTGCCAGCAGCCGGAGGGTAGATACGCAGTATTTT. The chain links TRBV7-2 to TRBJ2-3, with D possibly matching TRBD2 (6 bases). There are 12 residues in the CDR3. V lost 5 bases to trimming and J lost 5 bases, with 8 bases between them. The germline gives CDR1 SGHTA, CDR2 FQGNSA.